This T cell receptor (beta chain) stems from a study of T cells expressing NK-cell markers (TCRdb year 2020). With respect to the entire study: Three sorted T-cell subsets (CD3+CD56+NKG2C+, CD3+CD56+NKG2C- and CD3+CD56-NKG2C+) from under ten donors had their TCR beta-chain repertoires profiled. Among the eight sequenced donors, only one was HCMV-seronegative, while the other seven were HCMV-seropositive. All eight donors whose samples were sequenced were randomly selected healthy volunteers, three of them men and five women. Libraries were sequenced as 2 x 150 bp reads on Illumina HiSeq 2000/2500, MiSeq or NextSeq.

CDR1 is given as MGHDK and CDR2 as SYGVNS, both from the germline V gene. Measured from the cysteine to the phenylalanine, the CDR3 is 15 residues long. No nucleotide data were recorded. On the study overall, not on this receptor specifically: In roughly 6 donors, the dominant CD3+CD56+NKG2C+ clonotypes were found to rank among the top 10 CD8+ clonotypes and to make up roughly 1.0-7.5% of CD8+ T cells. It remained unclear whether the expanded NKG2C-expressing T cell clones were specific for HCMV antigens. Those dominant clonotypes were again the most abundant among CD3+CD56-NKG2C+ cells in a handful of donors, at about 28.3-65%.

For sequencing, an Illumina HiSeq 2000 was employed. The TCR beta cDNA libraries were made using 5'RACE template switching, a step that added both a universal primer site and unique molecular identifiers. Synthesis of cDNA was primed from the TCR beta constant segment and was followed by two consecutive PCR amplification steps. The original methods were these. MIGEC handled demultiplexing of the reads and grouping by UMI, while MiTCR was used to assemble and quantify clonotypes. To exclude erroneous sequences, only TCR cDNA sequences supported by at least two reads were retained. The tcR package was used for downstream repertoire analysis, and clonotypes were matched between fractions using CDR3 nucleotide sequence together with V segment. VDJmatch was used to annotate antigen specificity against VDJdb, with one amino acid substitution in CDR3 allowed. TCRdb reprocessed the reads and assigns one entry to each CDR3 protein sequence, leaving out DNA. Clone size and V and J calls follow TCRdb, not the original study. Per the sample table, the count is hundreds of thousands of distinct CDR3 sequences. Roughly 5.2% of the sample rests with the top ten.

To determine HCMV serostatus, a commercial ELISA kit was used to detect HCMV-specific IgG in serum. Ficoll density gradient centrifugation was used to isolate peripheral blood mononuclear cells from blood. As regards this clonotype: This clone's antigen is unknown.

This clonotype originated in a man between 18 and 69 years old in good health. In this chain, TRBV25-1 is recombined with TRBJ2-5; TCRdb outputs TRBD2, but without DNA this stays unchecked. The specimen was blood T cells: a sorted CD56 or NKG2C T cell subset, CD4+ or CD8+ T cells, or bulk PBMC T cells (not recorded which). This receptor has the CDR3 CASRTSGGPQETQYF.